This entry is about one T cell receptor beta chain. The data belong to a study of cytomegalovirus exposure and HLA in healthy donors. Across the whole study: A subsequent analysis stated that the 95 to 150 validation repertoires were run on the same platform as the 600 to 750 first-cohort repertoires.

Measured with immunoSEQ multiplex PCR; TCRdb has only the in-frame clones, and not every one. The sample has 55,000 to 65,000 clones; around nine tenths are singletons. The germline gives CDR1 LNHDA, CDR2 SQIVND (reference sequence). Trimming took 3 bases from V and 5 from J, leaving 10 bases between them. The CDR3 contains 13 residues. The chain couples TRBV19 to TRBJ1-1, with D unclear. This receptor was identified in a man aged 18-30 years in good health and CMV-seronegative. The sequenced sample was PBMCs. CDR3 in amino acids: CASSIKLMTEAFF. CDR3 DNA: TGTGCCAGTAGTATTAAGCTGATGACTGAAGCTTTCTTT.